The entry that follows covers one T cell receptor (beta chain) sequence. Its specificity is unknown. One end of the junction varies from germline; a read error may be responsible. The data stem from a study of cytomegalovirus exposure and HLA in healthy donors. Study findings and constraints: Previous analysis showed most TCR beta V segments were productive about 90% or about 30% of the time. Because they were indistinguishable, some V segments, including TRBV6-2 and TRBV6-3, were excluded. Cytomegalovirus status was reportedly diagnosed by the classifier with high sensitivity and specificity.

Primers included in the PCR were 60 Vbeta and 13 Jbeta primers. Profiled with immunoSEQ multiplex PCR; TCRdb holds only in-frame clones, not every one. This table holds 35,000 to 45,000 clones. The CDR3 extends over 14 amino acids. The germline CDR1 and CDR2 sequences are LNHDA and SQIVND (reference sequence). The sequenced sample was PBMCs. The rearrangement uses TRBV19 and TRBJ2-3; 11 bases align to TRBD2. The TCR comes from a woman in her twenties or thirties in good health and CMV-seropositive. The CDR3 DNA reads TGTGCCAGCAGTAGCGGGGGGGCGACAGATACGCAGTATTTT. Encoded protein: CASSSGGATDTQYF.